The 21 T cell receptor beta chains below were found in one sample sequenced in a study of blood T cells in healthy people across ages. The authors ran a second PCR of roughly 7 to 11 cycles using a sample-barcoded 5' primer and a J-beta primer mix. TCRdb re-called the 5' RACE reads with MiXCR, one entry per CDR3 protein. This table has around 700,000 distinct CDR3 sequences, 20% to 25% appearing once. In addition, the sample was reused for a study of T cells of mothers and their children.

Sample: blood. These TCRs come from a boy between 10 and 17 years old in good health.

This clonotype was seen a handful of times. The chain has TRBV20-1 and TRBJ1-2; 7 bases line up with TRBD1. CDR1 is DFQATT and CDR2 is SNEGSKA in the germline V gene (reference sequence). V gave up 6 bases and J gave up 8 bases; unmatched junction bases: 18. This CDR3 spans 15 amino acids. The chain's CDR3 is CSAPYRGDLYGGYTF. The CDR3 DNA follows: TGCAGTGCCCCCTACAGGGGCGACCTTTATGGCGGCTACACCTTC.

This chain connects TRBV2 to TRBJ2-1; D uncertain. Germline-derived CDR1 and CDR2 are SNHLY and FYNNEI. V was pared by 2 bases and J by 9 bases, with 5 bases between. The CDR3 spans 11 residues. In DNA, the CDR3 is TGTGCCAGCAGTGAAATTGTTGAGCAGTTCTTC. It specifies CASSEIVEQFF.

This chain links TRBV14 with TRBJ2-1; perhaps TRBD2 as D (6 bases). The CDR3 sequence is 14 residues long. CDR1 is SGHDN, CDR2 FVKESK, per germline. The V end was cut by 4 bases, the J end by 13 bases, with 20 bases between. CDR3 sequence (DNA): TGTGCCAGCAGCCCCCCCTGGGGGGAACTTGGCCAGTTCTTC. The encoded protein is CASSPPWGELGQFF.

To note about this clonotype: Germline is not matched at one junction end, which may reflect a read error. V is TRBV6-1 and J is TRBJ2-1; possible D gene TRBD2, 5 bases. CDR3 length equals 16 residues. Germline V gene sequence: CDR1 MNHNS, CDR2 SASEGT. The CDR3 loop is CASSDIGGPSYNEQLF. In DNA form, the CDR3 reads TGTGCCAGCAGTGATATAGGAGGACCGAGTTACAATGAGCAGCTCTTC.

This sequence joins TRBV11-2 and TRBJ2-2; TRBD1 agrees at 9 bases. CDR3 length: 15 residues. Germline loops: CDR1 SGHAT, CDR2 FQNNGV. V was clipped by 4 bases and J by 8 bases; unmatched bases: 8. CDR3 bases: TGTGCCAGCAGCTCAGAACAGGGGGCGAGTGGGGAGCTGTTTTTT. It encodes CASSSEQGASGELFF.

This clonotype has just a few counts. This sequence joins TRBV28 and TRBJ2-1; 12 nucleotides agree with TRBD2. Trimming at V came to 2 bases and at J to 0 bases, leaving 11 bases not matched to a gene. This CDR3 region has 20 residues. Per the germline V gene, CDR1 is MDHEN and CDR2 is SYDVKM. CDR3 protein: CASSLIGLAGGVSSYNEQFF. DNA for the CDR3: TGTGCCAGCAGTTTAATCGGGCTAGCGGGGGGGGTGAGCTCCTACAATGAGCAGTTCTTC. Based on the CDR3 plus reference TRBV28 and TRBJ2-1, the full variable domain is DVKVTQSSRYLVKRTGEKVFLECVQDMDHENMFWYRQDPGLGLRLIYFSYDVKMKEKGDIPEGYSVSREKKERFSLILESASTNQTSMYLCASSLIGLAGGVSSYNEQFFGPGTRLTVL.

V is TRBV20-1 and J is TRBJ2-7; 8 nucleotides match TRBD2. CDR3 length: 14 residues. The V and J ends lost 6 bases and 4 bases, in that order; junction bases with no gene match: 11. The V gene's germline CDR1 is DFQATT and CDR2 SNEGSKA (reference sequence). The CDR3 DNA sequence: TGCAGTGCGTGGAGCGGGAGAGAATTTTACGAGCAGTACTTC. Amino acid sequence: CSAWSGREFYEQYF.

This chain connects TRBV9 to TRBJ1-1; D gene unclear. V was pared by 0 bases and J by 5 bases, with 11 bases between. The CDR3 runs to 14 residues. Germline V lookup: CDR1 SGDLS, CDR2 YYNGEE. The CDR3 here is CASSVAIGRTEAFF. As DNA, the CDR3 is TGTGCCAGCAGCGTAGCTATTGGAAGGACTGAAGCTTTCTTT.

The CDR3 DNA is TGTGCCAGCAGCCAAGATTTCGTACGGGGAATTCAGTATTTT. It is translated as CASSQDFVRGIQYF. The chain has TRBV14 and TRBJ2-3, with a possible D match to TRBD2 (5 bases). CDR3 length: 14 amino acids. The V end lost 0 bases, the J end lost 12 bases, and 16 bases lay between the germline ends. CDR1 and CDR2 (germline): SGHDN, FVKESK.

The genes are TRBV10-3 and TRBJ1-1; D possibly corresponds to TRBD1 (6 bases). Germline assignment: CDR1 ENHRY and CDR2 SYGVKD. V was pared by 3 bases and J by 4 bases, with 12 bases between. The CDR3 runs 14 residues. CDR3 amino acids: CAISEQGPGTEAFF. The CDR3 DNA follows: TGTGCCATCAGTGAACAGGGTCCGGGCACTGAAGCTTTCTTT.

The sample holds many counts of this clonotype. CDR3 bases: TGCAGCGTTGAATCAGCGGGTCAAGAGACCCAGTACTTC. Protein product: CSVESAGQETQYF. The rearrangement joins TRBV29-1 to TRBJ2-5; D is perhaps TRBD2 (6 bases). The germline gives CDR1 SQVTM, CDR2 ANQGSEA. Trimming took off 2 bases at V and 2 bases at J, with 9 bases between the two ends. The CDR3 extends over 13 amino acids.

V is TRBV20-1 and J is TRBJ2-7; TRBD2 matches 12 bases. V lost 6 bases, J lost 3 bases, and 6 bases stayed unmatched. Germline values: CDR1 DFQATT, CDR2 SNEGSKA (reference sequence). This CDR3 is built from 14 residues. CDR3: CSAKQTSGGYEQYF. The CDR3 DNA is TGCAGTGCAAAGCAGACTAGCGGGGGCTACGAGCAGTACTTC.

This chain connects TRBV25-1 to TRBJ2-2; D not certain. Germline CDR1 and CDR2: MGHDK and SYGVNS. V shed 5 bases and J shed 4 bases, with 8 bases lying between them. The CDR3 extends over 13 amino acids. The CDR3 loop reads CASSSVGTGELFF. The CDR3 bases are TGTGCCAGCAGTTCCGTGGGCACCGGGGAGCTGTTTTTT.

The chain combines TRBV18 with TRBJ2-1; 7 bases map to TRBD2. The CDR3 has 16 amino acids. J lost 3 bases, V lost 7 bases, and 12 bases had no gene match. Germline V CDR1 and CDR2: KGHSH, LQKENI. The CDR3 protein is CASFTGEGYLYNEQFF. As DNA, the CDR3 is TGTGCCAGCTTCACCGGGGAGGGTTACCTCTACAATGAGCAGTTCTTC.

The rearrangement uses TRBV2 and TRBJ2-6, with D tentatively TRBD1 (5 bases). The CDR3 extends over 16 amino acids. Trimming removed 7 bases at V and 4 bases at J, with 17 bases between. Germline assignment: CDR1 SNHLY and CDR2 FYNNEI. The CDR3 reads CASNTRQITGANVLTF. The CDR3 DNA reads as TGTGCCAGCAATACGAGACAGATCACGGGGGCCAACGTCCTGACTTTC.

The chain combines TRBV10-3 with TRBJ2-3; 12 bases align to TRBD2. CDR3 length equals 16 residues. After removal of 4 bases from V and 2 bases from J, the junction contained 4 bases not matched to a gene. Germline V gives CDR1 ENHRY, CDR2 SYGVKD. The CDR3 reads CAISAGLAGSTDTQYF. The DNA for the CDR3 is TGTGCCATCAGTGCGGGACTAGCGGGTTCCACAGATACGCAGTATTTT.

This clonotype appeared a single time. The chain has TRBV5-6 and TRBJ1-2, with a weak D call TRBD1 (5 bases). The CDR3 runs 16 residues. CDR1 and CDR2 (germline): SGHDT, YYEEEE. V lost 0 bases and J lost 4, with 16 bases in between. In DNA, the CDR3 is TGTGCCAGCAGCTTGGAGGTTATTAGGGGCGGCTATGGCTACACCTTC. Translation gives CASSLEVIRGGYGYTF.

This clonotype came up a few times. The chain couples TRBV20-1 to TRBJ2-3; 8 nucleotides align to TRBD1. The CDR3 contains 16 residues. V shed 6 bases and J 7 bases; nucleotides not matched to a gene: 18. Germline CDR1 and CDR2: DFQATT and SNEGSKA (reference sequence). The DNA of the CDR3 is TGCAGTGCGCCTAACCCACAGGGGGGCGCCGGATATACGCAGTATTTT. Encoded protein: CSAPNPQGGAGYTQYF.

The chain joins TRBV7-9 to TRBJ2-6; D not certain. The CDR3 has 16 amino acids. V shed 3 bases and J shed 2 bases, with 11 bases lying between them. Germline-derived CDR1 and CDR2 are SEHNR and FQNEAQ (reference sequence). CDR3 in amino acids: CASSLDKKPGANVLTF. The DNA for the CDR3 is TGTGCCAGCAGCTTGGATAAGAAGCCTGGGGCCAACGTCCTGACTTTC. Full variable domain (outside the CDR3, taken from reference TRBV7-9 and TRBJ2-6): DTGVSQNPRHKITKRGQNVTFRCDPISEHNRLYWYRQTLGQGPEFLTYFQNEAQLEKSRLLSDRFSAERPKGSFSTLEIQRTEQGDSAMYLCASSLDKKPGANVLTFGAGSRLTVL.

The sample holds a few counts of this clonotype. The chain recombines TRBV13 with TRBJ2-2; D is uncertain. With 5 bases removed from V and 7 bases from J, the gap between germline ends came to 11 bases. Germline-derived CDR1 and CDR2 are PRHDT and FYEKMQ (reference sequence). CDR3 length: 13 amino acids. CDR3: CASSKSARGELFF. CDR3 nucleotides: TGTGCCAGCAGCAAGAGCGCCCGCGGGGAGCTGTTTTTT.

The rearrangement joins TRBV20-1 to TRBJ2-1, with 8 positions matching TRBD1. Trimming took 3 bases from V and 0 from J; bases not matched to a gene: 4. The CDR3 consists of 15 residues. Germline V gives CDR1 DFQATT, CDR2 SNEGSKA (reference sequence). The CDR3 DNA is TGCAGTGCTAGGGACAGGGCCATCTCCTACAATGAGCAGTTCTTC. As protein: CSARDRAISYNEQFF.